What follows is one T cell receptor (beta chain) and its context. Its specificity is unknown. This may be a read error: a much more frequent sequence differs by one nucleotide. V lost 3 bases, J lost 6 bases, and 12 bases lay in between. Germline V lookup: CDR1 SGHNT, CDR2 YENEEA. The CDR3 totals 13 residues. Samples came from axillary lymph nodes draining the breast cancer. This record belongs to a study of breast tumors, draining lymph nodes, adjacent tissues. From the multiplex PCR reads, TCRdb called clonotypes with MiXCR, one entry per CDR3 protein. Here the sample spans around 230,000 distinct CDR3 sequences, about 34% being singletons. Whole-study results and caveats: That most tumor T cells come from lymph nodes remained unproven. Tumor and nontumor repertoires were significantly more similar in luminal-like than in basal-like breast cancer. Tumors had less TCR diversity than lymph nodes, more than nontumor tissue. Findings are consistent with lymph node origin and intratumoral expansion of most tumor T cells.

The sample was axillary lymph node tissue. This receptor was identified in a female donor with breast cancer. Some clones in this sample may be carry-over from other donors' samples. The chain uses TRBV11-3 and TRBJ2-7; D gene unclear. CDR3 amino acids: CASSLGGPSEQYF. CDR3 in DNA: TGTGCCAGCAGCTTGGGTGGTCCCTCCGAGCAGTACTTC.